This TCR beta chain is drawn from a study of CD8 T cells in ankylosing spondylitis. The study, taken as a whole, reports: In peripheral blood, disease-linked CD8+ clones occurred at relatively low frequencies. It appeared that ankylosing spondylitis blood was characterized by a TCR beta motif of 8 or 9 highly homologous variants. There was reportedly significant enrichment of clones that were disease-linked in matched ankylosing spondylitis synovial fluid.

With respect to this clonotype: What it binds is unknown.

This CDR3 is built from 15 residues. The V end lost 0 bases, the J end lost 12 bases, and 21 bases lay between the germline ends. Germline V gene sequence: CDR1 DFQATT, CDR2 SNEGSKA (reference sequence). Each CDR3 protein is one row after TCRdb ran MiXCR on the 5' RACE reads. The data show hundreds of thousands of distinct CDR3 sequences, 26% seen once. Sequenced: blood, either unsorted or a sorted T cell fraction (not recorded which). The TCR originated in a male donor with ankylosing spondylitis. V gene TRBV20-1 combines with J gene TRBJ2-1, with D perhaps TRBD1 or TRBD2 (5 bases each). The CDR3 region is CSARERQFGAGGQFF. The CDR3 DNA sequence: TGCAGTGCTAGAGAACGACAGTTCGGTGCGGGTGGGCAGTTCTTC.